The T cell receptor (beta chain) described here comes from a study of cytomegalovirus exposure and HLA in healthy donors. Study-wide results and limits: The sole available immune exposure information was CMV serostatus. TCR sequences were mostly rare, though some public TCRs occurred in many donors. It was taken for granted in presence/absence analyses that sequencing depth across donors was roughly uniform.

Though nominally healthy at sampling, donors likely had unrecorded immune exposures. After removal of 1 base from V and 4 bases from J, the junction contained 7 bases not matched to a gene. Per germline, CDR1 SGHAT and CDR2 FQNNGV. This CDR3 has 16 amino acids. PCR involved 60 Vbeta and 13 Jbeta primers. Method: immunoSEQ multiplex PCR; TCRdb's copy keeps in-frame clones and lacks some. The sample holds under 200,000 clones, over 65% seen once. Points on this clone: No antigen is known for it.

The sample comprised PBMCs. The sequence was obtained from a woman aged 30 to 39 in good health and CMV-seronegative. The V gene is TRBV11-2, the J gene TRBJ1-2, with 9 nucleotides matching TRBD1. Written as DNA, the CDR3 is TGTGCCAGCAGCTTAGCCTCGGGACAGGGCGGCTATGGCTACACCTTC. Protein sequence: CASSLASGQGGYGYTF.